These T cell receptor beta chains were read from a single sample in a study of T cell changes during pregnancy in multiple sclerosis. The method was immunoSEQ multiplex PCR; TCRdb's version includes in-frame clones alone and lacks a portion of them. The data hold over 40,000 clones, with approximately 92% observed a single time. This specimen was peripheral blood, taken in the third trimester of pregnancy. The receptors were gathered from a female donor with multiple sclerosis, enrolled in a pregnancy study. Both conserved end residues are part of each CDR3. The order of the fields is CDR3 DNA, CDR3 protein, clone size, V gene, D gene, J gene. A D gene is named only where the DNA matches it firmly. Size values are once, few and many counts, or a class for expanded clones, and some rows have none.

CDR3 DNA: TGCGCCAGCAGCTTGGGAAACTCGCAACTCATAAGGACACAGAACACTGAAGCTTTCTTT
CDR3 protein: CASSLGNSQLIRTQNTEAFF
clone size: NA
V gene: TRBV5-1
D gene: NA
J gene: TRBJ1-1

CDR3 DNA: TGTGCCAGCAGATCGGACAGGACCTCTGGAAACACCATATATTTT
CDR3 protein: CASRSDRTSGNTIYF
clone size: NA
V gene: TRBV6-5
D gene: TRBD1
J gene: TRBJ1-3

CDR3 DNA: TGTGCCAGCAGCTCTTCTAGCAGCTACTACGAGCAGTACTTC
CDR3 protein: CASSSSSSYYEQYF
clone size: NA
V gene: TRBV7-2
D gene: NA
J gene: TRBJ2-7

CDR3 DNA: TGCGCCAGCAGTCCCGGGCAGGGGCAACAACGTAACTATGGCTACACCTTC
CDR3 protein: CASSPGQGQQRNYGYTF
clone size: NA
V gene: TRBV5-1
D gene: NA
J gene: TRBJ1-2

CDR3 DNA: TGTGCCAGCAGCCTCTTGACAGGGAACTATGGCTACACCTTC
CDR3 protein: CASSLLTGNYGYTF
clone size: NA
V gene: TRBV7-9
D gene: TRBD1
J gene: TRBJ1-2

CDR3 DNA: TGTGCCAGCAACTTAGACAGGGTGGATGGCTACACCTTC
CDR3 protein: CASNLDRVDGYTF
clone size: NA
V gene: TRBV6-1
D gene: TRBD1
J gene: TRBJ1-2

CDR3 DNA: TGCGCCAGCAGCGAGGTAGCGGGAGGGCTCCGGGAGCAGTTCTTC
CDR3 protein: CASSEVAGGLREQFF
clone size: NA
V gene: TRBV5-1
D gene: TRBD2
J gene: TRBJ2-1

CDR3 DNA: TGTGCCAGCAGTTTATACCTACGGCGGGGCACAGATACGCAGTATTTT
CDR3 protein: CASSLYLRRGTDTQYF
clone size: NA
V gene: TRBV27
D gene: NA
J gene: TRBJ2-3

CDR3 DNA: TGTGCCAGCCGATCGGGACAGGCCCTGACAAAACTGTTTTTT
CDR3 protein: CASRSGQALTKLFF
clone size: NA
V gene: TRBV27
D gene: TRBD1
J gene: TRBJ1-4

CDR3 DNA: TGCGCCAGCAGCTTGGGTGTTAGTCCCCACGAGCAGTACTTC
CDR3 protein: CASSLGVSPHEQYF
clone size: NA
V gene: TRBV5-1
D gene: NA
J gene: TRBJ2-7

CDR3 DNA: TGTGCCAGCAGTTTCCCAGGGCCCAAAAACATTCAGTACTTC
CDR3 protein: CASSFPGPKNIQYF
clone size: once
V gene: TRBV28
D gene: NA
J gene: TRBJ2-4

CDR3 DNA: TGTGCCAGCAGCGTAACTCGGTACCCCTACGCCGGGGAGCTGTTTTTT
CDR3 protein: CASSVTRYPYAGELFF
clone size: once
V gene: TRBV9
D gene: NA
J gene: TRBJ2-2

CDR3 DNA: TGTGCCAGCAGCAGAGAAGGGACAGGGAACTATGGCTACACCTTC
CDR3 protein: CASSREGTGNYGYTF
clone size: NA
V gene: TRBV7-9
D gene: TRBD1
J gene: TRBJ1-2

CDR3 DNA: TGCGCCAGCAGCTACTCTCCACAGGGGCAAGAGACCCAGTACTTC
CDR3 protein: CASSYSPQGQETQYF
clone size: once
V gene: TRBV5-1
D gene: TRBD1
J gene: TRBJ2-5

CDR3 DNA: TGTGCCAGCCTAGGAGCGAACAATGAGCAGTTCTTC
CDR3 protein: CASLGANNEQFF
clone size: NA
V gene: TRBV6-6
D gene: NA
J gene: TRBJ2-1

CDR3 DNA: TGTGCCAGCGAGAGCAGGGACAGGGCCTATTATGGCTACACCTTC
CDR3 protein: CASESRDRAYYGYTF
clone size: once
V gene: TRBV28
D gene: TRBD1
J gene: TRBJ1-2

CDR3 DNA: TGTGCCAGCAGCTTAGGGGGGACTAACGCTAAGGATGGCTACACCTTC
CDR3 protein: CASSLGGTNAKDGYTF
clone size: NA
V gene: TRBV7-8
D gene: NA
J gene: TRBJ1-2

CDR3 DNA: TGTGCCAGCAGTTACGGGCCGTACAATGAGCAGTTCTTC
CDR3 protein: CASSYGPYNEQFF
clone size: NA
V gene: TRBV6-5
D gene: NA
J gene: TRBJ2-1

CDR3 DNA: TGTGCCAGCAGCTTACAGTTAAGGGGGACGCAGTATTTT
CDR3 protein: CASSLQLRGTQYF
clone size: NA
V gene: TRBV7-2
D gene: NA
J gene: TRBJ2-3

CDR3 DNA: TGCGCCAGCAGAGCGGGAGGTTTATTGAATGAGCAGTTCTTC
CDR3 protein: CASRAGGLLNEQFF
clone size: NA
V gene: TRBV5-1
D gene: TRBD2
J gene: TRBJ2-1

CDR3 DNA: TGCAGCGGGAGGACTCTGAGCTCCTACAATGAGCAGTTCTTC
CDR3 protein: CSGRTLSSYNEQFF
clone size: NA
V gene: TRBV29-1
D gene: NA
J gene: TRBJ2-1

CDR3 DNA: TGTGCCAGCAGCGTAGAGGGGGAGCCCACCGGGGAGCTGTTTTTT
CDR3 protein: CASSVEGEPTGELFF
clone size: NA
V gene: TRBV9
D gene: NA
J gene: TRBJ2-2

CDR3 DNA: TGTGCCAGCAGGATACAAGCGGGAGGCCTTTCCCATGAGCAGTTCTTC
CDR3 protein: CASRIQAGGLSHEQFF
clone size: NA
V gene: TRBV28
D gene: TRBD2
J gene: TRBJ2-1

CDR3 DNA: TGTGCCAGCAGCTCCGGGACTAGCGGGAGAGGGCTTGGGGAGCAGTACTTC
CDR3 protein: CASSSGTSGRGLGEQYF
clone size: once
V gene: TRBV27
D gene: TRBD2
J gene: TRBJ2-7

CDR3 DNA: TGTGCCAGCAGCGTCCAGGGGACTAAGGAAGCTTTCTTT
CDR3 protein: CASSVQGTKEAFF
clone size: NA
V gene: TRBV9
D gene: NA
J gene: TRBJ1-1

CDR3 DNA: TGTGCCAGCAGTTCCCCGGGACAGGGAAAGGACGAGCAGTACTTC
CDR3 protein: CASSSPGQGKDEQYF
clone size: NA
V gene: TRBV27
D gene: TRBD1
J gene: TRBJ2-7

CDR3 DNA: TGTGCCAGCAGCACCCTAGGAGGCGAGCAGTACTTC
CDR3 protein: CASSTLGGEQYF
clone size: NA
V gene: TRBV7-3
D gene: NA
J gene: TRBJ2-7

CDR3 DNA: TGTGCCAGCAGCCCCCAGCGGGACAATGAGCAGTTCTTC
CDR3 protein: CASSPQRDNEQFF
clone size: NA
V gene: TRBV7-3
D gene: NA
J gene: TRBJ2-1

CDR3 DNA: TGTGCCATCAGTGACGTCGTTAGTTCGGAGTACGAGCAGTACTTC
CDR3 protein: CAISDVVSSEYEQYF
clone size: NA
V gene: TRBV10-3
D gene: NA
J gene: TRBJ2-7

CDR3 DNA: TGTGCCAGTAGTATAGTTAGCGGGAGTCAGACAGATACGCAGTATTTT
CDR3 protein: CASSIVSGSQTDTQYF
clone size: once
V gene: TRBV19
D gene: TRBD2
J gene: TRBJ2-3

CDR3 DNA: TGTGCCTGGAGTGTCGACTACGATGAGCAGTACTTC
CDR3 protein: CAWSVDYDEQYF
clone size: NA
V gene: TRBV30
D gene: NA
J gene: TRBJ2-7

CDR3 DNA: TGTGCCAGTGGTGCGGGAGACGGGGAGACCCAGTACTTC
CDR3 protein: CASGAGDGETQYF
clone size: NA
V gene: TRBV19
D gene: TRBD2
J gene: TRBJ2-5

CDR3 DNA: TGTGCCAGCAGTGGTTTAAATACAGATACGCAGTATTTT
CDR3 protein: CASSGLNTDTQYF
clone size: once
V gene: TRBV2
D gene: NA
J gene: TRBJ2-3

CDR3 DNA: TGCGCCAGCAGCCAAGCGAGCTCTGGAAACACCATATATTTT
CDR3 protein: CASSQASSGNTIYF
clone size: NA
V gene: TRBV4-1
D gene: NA
J gene: TRBJ1-3

CDR3 DNA: TGCAGCGTTCTACTAACAGGGGGCGGGACAGATACGCAGTATTTT
CDR3 protein: CSVLLTGGGTDTQYF
clone size: NA
V gene: TRBV29-1
D gene: TRBD1
J gene: TRBJ2-3

CDR3 DNA: TGTGCTAGTGGTTTGGCCCTCTCTGGGGCCAACGTCCTGACTTTC
CDR3 protein: CASGLALSGANVLTF
clone size: NA
V gene: TRBV12-5
D gene: NA
J gene: TRBJ2-6

CDR3 DNA: TGCGCCAGCAGCCAAGATCACGGTAACACCGGGGAGCTGTTTTTT
CDR3 protein: CASSQDHGNTGELFF
clone size: once
V gene: TRBV4-3
D gene: NA
J gene: TRBJ2-2

CDR3 DNA: TGTGCCAGCAGCTGGGGACAGGGTAATCAGCCCCAGCATTTT
CDR3 protein: CASSWGQGNQPQHF
clone size: NA
V gene: TRBV5-5
D gene: TRBD1
J gene: TRBJ1-5

CDR3 DNA: TGTGCCAGCAGTGACTCGACCAGCGGGAGCAATGAGCAGTTCTTC
CDR3 protein: CASSDSTSGSNEQFF
clone size: few
V gene: TRBV6-4
D gene: TRBD2
J gene: TRBJ2-1

CDR3 DNA: TGTGCCAGCAGCTTGGGAGACAGGGGTGAAGAGACCCAGTACTTC
CDR3 protein: CASSLGDRGEETQYF
clone size: NA
V gene: TRBV5-8
D gene: TRBD1
J gene: TRBJ2-5

CDR3 DNA: TGTGCCAGCAGCCACTCAAGCCTGGGAGATCCCCCCTACGAGCAGTACTTC
CDR3 protein: CASSHSSLGDPPYEQYF
clone size: NA
V gene: TRBV14
D gene: NA
J gene: TRBJ2-7

CDR3 DNA: TGTGCCAGCAGCTTGGTGGGTAGCTATAATGAGCAGTTCTTC
CDR3 protein: CASSLVGSYNEQFF
clone size: NA
V gene: TRBV5-5
D gene: NA
J gene: TRBJ2-1

CDR3 DNA: TGTGCCAGCAGCCATACCGTCCCTGGGCCCTTC
CDR3 protein: CASSHTVPGPF
clone size: NA
V gene: TRBV14
D gene: NA
J gene: TRBJ2-4

CDR3 DNA: TGTGCCAGCAGCTTAGCCGGGACTAGCGGGTTAGAGCAGTACTTC
CDR3 protein: CASSLAGTSGLEQYF
clone size: NA
V gene: TRBV7-2
D gene: TRBD2
J gene: TRBJ2-7

CDR3 DNA: TGTGCCAGCATCAAAGTCTCGGGGTTCACCGGGGAGCTGTTTTTT
CDR3 protein: CASIKVSGFTGELFF
clone size: NA
V gene: TRBV28
D gene: NA
J gene: TRBJ2-2